The clone carrying this TCR beta chain was observed many times. Its antigen is undetermined. The sample belongs to a study of T cell responses to AZD1222 COVID-19 vaccine. The study's findings and limits: CD4 TCRs covered the whole spike, strongest at regions 160-218 and 743-854.

The CDR3 consists of 14 residues. Per germline, CDR1 SNHLY and CDR2 FYNNEI. The ends were cut back, 6 bases at V and 4 bases at J, with 15 bases in the middle. The protocol was immunoSEQ multiplex PCR, while the TCRdb copy is restricted to in-frame clones and leaves out a portion. The sample includes approximately 130,000 clones, 89% of them seen just once. Sequenced here: peripheral blood, sampled 28 days after the second AZD1222 dose. This TCR came from an adult who received the AZD1222 COVID-19 vaccine. The chain uses TRBV2 and TRBJ1-1, with D possibly being TRBD1 (5 bases). CDR3 in DNA: TGTGCCAGCAGCTCCTGGCAGGGCTTCACTGAAGCTTTCTTT. Its protein is CASSSWQGFTEAFF.